These 5 T cell receptor beta chains share one sample of origin, sequenced in a study of blood T cell repertoires in COVID-19. Only in-frame clones appear in the TCRdb table, and some are missing; sequencing was by immunoSEQ multiplex PCR. The sample yields about 67,000 clones, 65% to 85% seen once. The sequenced sample consisted of peripheral blood. These receptors all stem from a human donor in a cohort sampled during active COVID-19.

The chain uses TRBV5-5 and TRBJ2-7; 7 bases line up with TRBD1. The CDR3 has 15 residues. Germline loops: CDR1 SGHKS, CDR2 YYEKEE (reference sequence). Trimming at V came to 1 base and at J to 1 base, leaving 5 bases not matched to a gene. The CDR3 nucleotides are TGTGCCAGCAGCTTGCGGGACAGCCGTTCCTACGAGCAGTACTTC. This translates into CASSLRDSRSYEQYF.

The chain links TRBV6-4 to TRBJ2-1; TRBD2 agrees at 8 bases. The CDR3 runs 16 residues. Losses at the gene ends were 6 bases for V and 4 bases for J; bases not matched to a gene: 11. Germline V gives CDR1 MRHNA, CDR2 SNTAGT. CDR3 region: CASSEGGGGTYNEQFF. CDR3 in DNA: TGTGCCAGCAGCGAGGGAGGCGGGGGGACATACAATGAGCAGTTCTTC.

This chain connects TRBV28 to TRBJ1-3; D is unresolved. V was pared by 8 bases and J by 0 bases, with 11 bases between. The germline V gene encodes CDR1 MDHEN and CDR2 SYDVKM. This CDR3 comprises 14 residues. DNA of the CDR3: TGTGCCAGCTGTAAGCCGAGCTCTGGAAACACCATATATTTT. This codes for CASCKPSSGNTIYF.

This chain joins TRBV7-3 and TRBJ2-1, with 9 bases aligning to TRBD2. The V gene's germline CDR1 is SGHTA and CDR2 FQGTGA. This CDR3 spans 14 amino acids. V was pared by 4 bases and J by 10 bases, with 8 bases of the junction left unmatched. CDR3 in DNA: TGTGCCAGCAGCTCATTAGCGGGGGCGGGCGAGCAGTTCTTC. Its protein is CASSSLAGAGEQFF. The whole variable domain, remainder taken from reference TRBV7-3 and TRBJ2-1, is GAGVSQTPSNKVTEKGKYVELRCDPISGHTALYWYRQSLGQGPEFLIYFQGTGAADDSGLPNDRFFAVRPEGSVSTLKIQRTERGDSAVYLCASSSLAGAGEQFFGPGTRLTVL.

The chain carries TRBV7-2 and TRBJ2-3, with 10 bases fitting TRBD2. Per the germline V gene, CDR1 is SGHTA and CDR2 is FQGNSA. The CDR3 consists of 19 residues. Losses at the gene ends were 6 bases for V and 0 bases for J; bases not matched to a gene: 15. DNA for the CDR3: TGTGCCAGCAGTACCCCAAGCGGGGGGGCAACCACGAGCACAGATACGCAGTATTTT. This translates into CASSTPSGGATTSTDTQYF.